This entry lists 10 T cell receptor beta chains sequenced from one sample in a study of blood T cell repertoires in COVID-19 (dated by TCRdb to the early 2020s). The library was made by the immunoSEQ multiplex PCR assay. The immuneACCESS repertoire file appears here via TCRdb, limited to in-frame rearrangements. These files lack a portion of the clones; in checked studies, under half of the deficit traces to unresolved V genes, and the cause of the others is not known. The sample profile shows over 250,000 clones; 85% to 90% of them were found once. The leading ten clones occupy 1.5% to 2% of the sample. The sequenced sample was PBMCs or T cells enriched from blood (not recorded which). The source of these receptors is a woman aged 60-75 years who had recovered from COVID-19.

V is TRBV4-1 and J is TRBJ2-7; the D gene is possibly TRBD1 (6 bases). The V end was cut by 3 bases, the J end by 0 bases, with 12 bases between. The CDR3 totals 15 residues. Germline CDR1 MGHRA, CDR2 YSYEKL. The CDR3 protein is CASSHPGTNSYEQYF. CDR3 in DNA: TGCGCCAGCAGCCACCCCGGGACAAACTCCTACGAGCAGTACTTC.

The chain has TRBV18 and TRBJ1-2, with TRBD1 identical over 12 bases. Germline CDR1 and CDR2: KGHSH and LQKENI. After removal of 2 bases from V and 2 bases from J, the junction contained 15 bases not matched to a gene. This CDR3 spans 20 amino acids. The chain's CDR3 is CASSPRRLGTGGRVNYGYTF. The CDR3 nucleotides are TGTGCCAGCTCACCAAGGCGTCTTGGGACAGGGGGCCGGGTAAACTATGGCTACACCTTC.

The chain uses TRBV27 and TRBJ1-4; D unclear. With 2 bases removed from V and 10 bases from J, the gap between germline ends came to 8 bases. The CDR3 length is 12 residues. From germline, CDR1 is MNHEY and CDR2 SMNVEV (reference sequence). This CDR3 is CASSLRGGKLFF. In DNA form, the CDR3 reads TGTGCCAGCAGTTTACGCGGAGGAAAACTGTTTTTT.

This chain uses TRBV6-5 with TRBJ2-7, with D perhaps matching TRBD1 (5 bases). Germline V gene lookup returns CDR1 MNHEY and CDR2 SVGAGI. V was cut by 2 bases and J by 3 bases, with 11 bases left in between. There are 14 residues in the CDR3. CDR3 bases: TGTGCCAGCAGTTACCCTGACAGACACTACGAGCAGTACTTC. Protein sequence: CASSYPDRHYEQYF.

V usage is TRBV28 and J usage is TRBJ2-7; TRBD2 aligns across 7 bases. The V gene's germline CDR1 is MDHEN and CDR2 SYDVKM. J lost 7 bases, V lost 2 bases, and 5 bases had no gene match. The CDR3 is 13 residues long. CDR3 bases: TGTGCCAGCAGTTTAGCGGGAGAGGGAGAGCAGTACTTC. Encoded protein: CASSLAGEGEQYF.

V and J are TRBV6-5 and TRBJ1-1; TRBD1 aligns across 7 bases. J gave up 4 bases and V 7 bases, and 6 bases lay outside the gene matches. The CDR3 has 13 residues. CDR1 and CDR2 from the germline V gene are MNHEY and SVGAGI. The CDR3 loop reads CASTRTGGTEAFF. The CDR3 DNA is TGTGCCAGCACCCGGACAGGCGGCACTGAAGCTTTCTTT.

J is TRBJ2-7 and V is TRBV28; possibly TRBD2 for D (5 bases). The germline CDR1 and CDR2 sequences are MDHEN and SYDVKM. This CDR3 has 14 residues. Deletions cut 7 bases from V and 7 bases from J, with 20 bases between. Written as DNA, the CDR3 is TGTGCCAGCATCAATTCCGCCCTAGCTAATGAGCAGTACTTC. Its protein is CASINSALANEQYF. Full variable domain (rest looked up from reference TRBV28 and TRBJ2-7): DVKVTQSSRYLVKRTGEKVFLECVQDMDHENMFWYRQDPGLGLRLIYFSYDVKMKEKGDIPEGYSVSREKKERFSLILESASTNQTSMYLCASINSALANEQYFGPGTRLTVT.

CDR3 sequence: CASSESLEKANTIYF. The CDR3 DNA follows: TGCGCCAGCAGTGAGTCTCTTGAAAAAGCCAACACCATATATTTT. The J gene is TRBJ1-3, the V gene TRBV10-1; D is unclear. The V and J ends lost 0 bases and 7 bases respectively, with 13 bases between them. The CDR3 has 15 residues. Per the germline V gene, CDR1 is WNHNN and CDR2 is SYGVQD (reference sequence).

This rearrangement joins TRBV5-1 to TRBJ1-2; a weak D match, TRBD1 (5 bases). Trimming stripped 0 bases from V and 4 bases from J, with 16 bases between. Germline CDR1 and CDR2: SGHRS and YFSETQ. The CDR3 runs to 16 residues. The CDR3, as DNA: TGCGCCAGCAGCTTGGTTTCACTCCAGGGAACCTATGGCTACACCTTC. Translated, it gives CASSLVSLQGTYGYTF.

This clone was recorded only once. The rearrangement uses TRBV5-5 and TRBJ1-2; the match to TRBD1 covers 7 bases. The trim removed 4 bases at V and 1 base at J, leaving 7 bases unmatched. CDR3 length equals 15 residues. The germline gives CDR1 SGHKS, CDR2 YYEKEE (reference sequence). CDR3 loop: CASSQGQTSNYGYTF. The CDR3 DNA reads TGTGCCAGCAGCCAGGGACAGACGAGTAACTATGGCTACACCTTC.